Detailed here is one T cell receptor (beta chain). Germline V gives CDR1 SGHDN, CDR2 FVKESK. The CDR3 sequence is 12 residues long. V lost 4 bases, J lost 8 bases, and 8 bases lay in between. The record originates from a study of T cell responses to AZD1222 COVID-19 vaccine. The method was immunoSEQ multiplex PCR; TCRdb's version includes in-frame clones alone and lacks a portion of them. The top ten clones hold more than 4.5% of a sample with 95,000 to 150,000 clones, just over 90% of them seen once. This chain links TRBV14 with TRBJ1-4; no reliable D call. The sample here was peripheral blood, taken 28 days after the second AZD1222 dose. The sequence was collected from an adult who received the AZD1222 COVID-19 vaccine. Here the CDR3 DNA reads TGTGCCAGCAGCCGGCCCGGGGAAAAACTGTTTTTT. It encodes CASSRPGEKLFF.